This is a list of T cell receptor beta chains from one sample in a study of T-cell memory formation after mild COVID-19. In TCRdb, the 5' RACE reads were re-called with MiXCR into one record per CDR3 protein. The profile shows a few hundred thousand distinct CDR3 sequences, about 15% of them singletons. Specimen: PBMCs or a T cell subset sorted from them (not recorded which). The origin of the receptors is a man aged 18-30 years who had mild COVID-19 (a few samples of this study predate the infection). Cell type and time point are not known. Both conserved end residues are part of each CDR3. Fields, in order: V gene, D gene, CDR3 length, clone size, J gene, CDR3 DNA, CDR3 protein. D genes are given only for firm matches. Only some rows state a clone size, as once, few, many or a class for expanded clones.

V: TRBV5-4
D: .
length: 13
size: few
J: TRBJ2-4
DNA: TGTGCCAGCAGGAACAGGGACGAGGACATTCAGTACTTC
CDR3: CASRNRDEDIQYF

V: TRBV5-1
D: .
length: 15
size: .
J: TRBJ1-4
DNA: TGCGCCAGCAGCTCCTATGACCGTCCTAATGAAAAACTGTTTTTT
CDR3: CASSSYDRPNEKLFF

V: TRBV7-2
D: TRBD1
length: 13
size: few
J: TRBJ1-6
DNA: TGTGCCAGCAGCCCGGGACAGGGGTTACCCCTCCACTTT
CDR3: CASSPGQGLPLHF

V: TRBV10-3
D: .
length: 14
size: few
J: TRBJ1-1
DNA: TGTGCCATCAGTGAGGGGCAGGGAGGCACTGAAGCTTTCTTT
CDR3: CAISEGQGGTEAFF

V: TRBV20-1
D: .
length: 14
size: few
J: TRBJ2-5
DNA: TGCAGTGCTAGAGATGTGGAGGGGGAGGGGACCCAGTACTTC
CDR3: CSARDVEGEGTQYF

V: TRBV20-1
D: .
length: 11
size: few
J: TRBJ2-1
DNA: TGCAGTGGGTTGGGGCTCGATGAGCAGTTCTTC
CDR3: CSGLGLDEQFF

V: TRBV19
D: TRBD1
length: 13
size: .
J: TRBJ2-7
DNA: TGTGCCAGTAGTGCTTCGGCGACAGGGGATCCCCACTTC
CDR3: CASSASATGDPHF

V: TRBV20-1
D: .
length: 14
size: few
J: TRBJ1-3
DNA: TGCAGTGCCCCCGAACGGACTTCGGGAAACACCATATATTTT
CDR3: CSAPERTSGNTIYF

V: TRBV6-2/TRBV6-3
D: TRBD2
length: 15
size: many
J: TRBJ2-5
DNA: TGTGCCAGCAGTTACTGGGGCGGGGGATCGGAGACCCAGTACTTC
CDR3: CASSYWGGGSETQYF

V: TRBV3-1
D: .
length: 14
size: .
J: TRBJ2-2
DNA: TGTGCCAGCACCCCTGGGGAAACCCTCGGGGAGCTGTTTTTT
CDR3: CASTPGETLGELFF

V: TRBV24-1
D: TRBD1
length: 16
size: .
J: TRBJ2-1
DNA: TGTGCCACCAGTGATCGAACAGGGGGAGCCGGCAATGAGCAGTTCTTC
CDR3: CATSDRTGGAGNEQFF

V: TRBV13
D: .
length: 14
size: .
J: TRBJ1-1
DNA: TGTGCCAGCAGCCCTCAGATGATTGACACTGAAGCTTTCTTT
CDR3: CASSPQMIDTEAFF

V: TRBV20-1
D: .
length: 12
size: .
J: TRBJ2-1
DNA: TGCAGTGCTAGCCGGACCCATTATGAGCAGTTCTTC
CDR3: CSASRTHYEQFF

V: TRBV28
D: TRBD1
length: 17
size: .
J: TRBJ2-6
DNA: TGTGCCAGCACTTCGACAGGGTTAAGCTCTGGGGCCAACGTCCTGACTTTC
CDR3: CASTSTGLSSGANVLTF

V: TRBV5-1
D: TRBD1
length: 16
size: .
J: TRBJ2-5
DNA: TGCGCCAGCAGCCCCGTTCAGGACAGGGGACGAGAGACCCAGTACTTC
CDR3: CASSPVQDRGRETQYF

V: TRBV5-4
D: TRBD2
length: 15
size: few
J: TRBJ2-3
DNA: TGTGCCAGCAGTTCGGTGGGACTAGTCCCAGATACGCAGTATTTT
CDR3: CASSSVGLVPDTQYF

V: TRBV7-2
D: .
length: 15
size: few
J: TRBJ1-1
DNA: TGTGCCAGCAGACGACGGGCCACCGGAGAGACTGAAGCTTTCTTT
CDR3: CASRRRATGETEAFF

V: TRBV24-1
D: .
length: 13
size: many
J: TRBJ1-5
DNA: TGTGCCACCAGTGATGATAACAATCAGCCCCAGCATTTT
CDR3: CATSDDNNQPQHF